The 3 T cell receptor beta chains in this list originate from one sample, sequenced in a study of blood T cell repertoires in COVID-19. Data came from immunoSEQ multiplex PCR; TCRdb stores just in-frame clones and leaves some out. The table shows over 200,000 clones, with about 90% occurring only once. The sequenced material came from peripheral blood. These receptors were obtained from a middle-aged man with active or convalescent COVID-19.

This clone occurred a few times. The chain links TRBV5-6 to TRBJ1-5, with D maybe TRBD1 (5 bases). Trimming took off 4 bases at V and 6 bases at J, with 14 bases between the two ends. Germline CDR1 is SGHDT and CDR2 is YYEEEE. This CDR3 spans 14 amino acids. CDR3 region: CASSLGGATQPQHF. The CDR3 region has the DNA TGTGCCAGCAGCCTAGGCGGGGCGACTCAGCCCCAGCATTTT.

The chain couples TRBV19 to TRBJ2-7; D might be TRBD1 (5 bases). Trimming took 3 bases from V and 5 from J, leaving 8 bases between them. The V gene's germline CDR1 is LNHDA and CDR2 SQIVND (reference sequence). The CDR3 consists of 12 residues. The CDR3 DNA is TGTGCCAGTAGTATTCCAGGGAACGAGCAGTACTTC. Translation: CASSIPGNEQYF. The whole variable domain, remainder taken from reference TRBV19 and TRBJ2-7, is DGGITQSPKYLFRKEGQNVTLSCEQNLNHDAMYWYRQDPGQGLRLIYYSQIVNDFQKGDIAEGYSVSREKKESFPLTVTSAQKNPTAFYLCASSIPGNEQYFGPGTRLTVT.

V gene TRBV27 combines with J gene TRBJ2-1; 13 nucleotides match TRBD2. Germline-derived CDR1 and CDR2 are MNHEY and SMNVEV (reference sequence). Trimming cost V 7 bases and J 8 bases; bases outside gene matches: 11. The CDR3 length is 16 residues. CDR3 residues: CASTFVLAGGRDEQFF. The CDR3 nucleotides read TGTGCCAGCACCTTCGTACTAGCGGGAGGGAGGGATGAGCAGTTCTTC.